This is a list of T cell receptor beta chains from one sample in a study of cytomegalovirus exposure and HLA in healthy donors. Assay: immunoSEQ multiplex PCR; the TCRdb copy retains only in-frame clones and omits some. The sample has 100,000 to 150,000 clones; around 72% are singletons. The sample was PBMCs. The receptor source for this set is a woman in her forties or fifties in good health and CMV-seropositive. The conserved cysteine and the conserved F or W are not part of the CDR3 here. Fields, in order: V gene, D gene, J gene, CDR3 protein. A D gene is named only where the DNA matches it firmly.

>TRBV14|-|TRBJ2-6
ASSLPPEEGQPSGANVLT
>TRBV7-6|-|TRBJ2-5
ASSSQTGQETQY
>TRBV7-2|TRBD1|TRBJ2-7
ASSPWAGTAEQY
>TRBV10-3|-|TRBJ2-3
AILSGYTDTQY
>TRBV6-5|TRBD2|TRBJ2-3
ASSTSGESTDTQY
>TRBV7-2|-|TRBJ1-2
ASSPTRGYGYT
>TRBV27|-|TRBJ2-1
ATLSRDSHSYNEQF
>TRBV5-1|TRBD1|TRBJ1-1
ASSKDRGLIEAF
>TRBV6-5|-|TRBJ1-2
ASSLAQTAGGYT
>TRBV2|-|TRBJ1-1
ASRLGTCEAF
>TRBV6-5|-|TRBJ2-7
ASSYSINSYEQY
>TRBV19|-|TRBJ1-2
ASSIGGGWNYGYT
>TRBV18|TRBD1|TRBJ1-1
ASSLGQGGNTEAF
>TRBV29-1|-|TRBJ2-2
SGGGGVTGELF
>TRBV10-1|TRBD1|TRBJ1-4
ASLTADRPVGEKLF
>TRBV14|TRBD1|TRBJ2-7
ASSPDRGQQY